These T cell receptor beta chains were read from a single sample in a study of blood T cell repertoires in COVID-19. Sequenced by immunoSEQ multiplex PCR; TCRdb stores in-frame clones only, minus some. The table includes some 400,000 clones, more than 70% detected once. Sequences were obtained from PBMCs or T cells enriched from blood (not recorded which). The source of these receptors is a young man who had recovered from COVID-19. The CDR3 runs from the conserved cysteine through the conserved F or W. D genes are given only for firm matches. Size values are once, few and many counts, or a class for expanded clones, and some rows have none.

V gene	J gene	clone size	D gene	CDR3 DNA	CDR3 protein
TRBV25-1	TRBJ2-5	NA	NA	TGTGCCAGCCAATTGGAGGGACCAGGGGAGACCCAGTACTTC	CASQLEGPGETQYF
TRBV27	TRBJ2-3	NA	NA	TGTGCCAGCAGTTTAATTCCAACATCTGTCACAGATACGCAGTATTTT	CASSLIPTSVTDTQYF
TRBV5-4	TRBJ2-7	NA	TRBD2	TGTGCCAGCAGCTTGGCAACTAGCGGGGGATACGAGCAGTACTTC	CASSLATSGGYEQYF
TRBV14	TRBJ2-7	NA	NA	TGTGCCAGCAGCCATCGACAGGCTCCAACCTTC	CASSHRQAPTF
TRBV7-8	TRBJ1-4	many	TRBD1	TGTGCCAGCCGTATATATGGACCGGGGACAGGGGCTGCAACTAATGAAAAACTGTTTTTT	CASRIYGPGTGAATNEKLFF
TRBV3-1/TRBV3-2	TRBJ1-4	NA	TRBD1	TGTGCCAGCAGGCACACAGGGGGTGGAAATGAAAAACTGTTTTTT	CASRHTGGGNEKLFF
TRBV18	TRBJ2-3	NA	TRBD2	TGTGCCAGCTCACCGGCTCTACTAGCGGGGGGCACAGATACGCAGTATTTT	CASSPALLAGGTDTQYF
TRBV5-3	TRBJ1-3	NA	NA	TGTGCCAGAAGCTTGGCCGACGGGAGGCAGGGAGTTATTGAGGCTGGAAACACCATATATTTT	CARSLADGRQGVIEAGNTIYF
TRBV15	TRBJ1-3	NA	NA	TGTGCCACCAGCAGAGGTGACAGCATCTCTGGAAACACCATATATTTT	CATSRGDSISGNTIYF
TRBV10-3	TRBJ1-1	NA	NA	TGTGCCGCGGAGGGAAAGAACACTGAAGCTTTCTTT	CAAEGKNTEAFF
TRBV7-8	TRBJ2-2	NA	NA	TGTGCCAGCAGCTTAAGGGGAGGAGGGGAGCTGTTTTTT	CASSLRGGGELFF
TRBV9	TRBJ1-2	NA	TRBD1	TGTGCCAGCAGCCCCAACCCCCAGGGGGTCGACTATGGCTACACCTTC	CASSPNPQGVDYGYTF
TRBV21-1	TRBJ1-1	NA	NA	TGTGCCAGCAGCCCGCGGGACGGCCTGAAGAACACTGAAGCTTTCTTT	CASSPRDGLKNTEAFF
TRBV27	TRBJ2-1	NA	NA	TGTGCCAGCAGTCGCGAAGGAGCAAATGAGCAGTTCTTC	CASSREGANEQFF
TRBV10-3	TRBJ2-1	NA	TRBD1	TGTGCCATCAGTGAGTCGGGAGACAGGGGGAAGCAGTTCTTC	CAISESGDRGKQFF
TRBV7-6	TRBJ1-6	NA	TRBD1	TGTGCCAGCAGCCAGAAAGGACAGGGCATTAATTCACCCCTCCACTTT	CASSQKGQGINSPLHF
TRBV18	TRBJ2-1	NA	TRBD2	TGTGCCAGCTCGCCCGGGACTAGCGGTAACAATGAGCAGTTCTTC	CASSPGTSGNNEQFF
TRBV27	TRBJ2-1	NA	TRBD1	TGTGCCAGCAGGGAAGGACAGGGCAGAGGTAATGAGCAGTTCTTC	CASREGQGRGNEQFF
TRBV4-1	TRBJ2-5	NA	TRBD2	TGCGCCAGCAGCCAAGGTCCAAGCGGGGGCGAGGAGACCCAGTACTTC	CASSQGPSGGEETQYF
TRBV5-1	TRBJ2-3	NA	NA	TGCGCCAGCAGCTTGCCGAGGTCGGAGGGCACAGATACGCAGTATTTT	CASSLPRSEGTDTQYF
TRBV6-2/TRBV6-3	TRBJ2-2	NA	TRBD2	TGTGCCAGCAGTTACTCCCCGGTCGGGAGGGGCTCCACCGGGGAGCTGTTTTTT	CASSYSPVGRGSTGELFF
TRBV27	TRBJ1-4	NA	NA	TGTGCCAGCAGTTTATACAGGCCTCTTACAACTAATGAAAAACTGTTTTTT	CASSLYRPLTTNEKLFF
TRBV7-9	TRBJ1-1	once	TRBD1	TGTGCCAGCAGCTCGGCAGGGGGCGGATCGTACACTGAAGCTTTCTTT	CASSSAGGGSYTEAFF
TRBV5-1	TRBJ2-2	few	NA	TGCGCCAGCAGCTTGGGACAGAACACCGGGGAGCTGTTTTTT	CASSLGQNTGELFF